The next 28 T cell receptor beta chains were all read from a single sample in a study of molecular identifiers for immune sequencing clone quantification. TCRdb processed the PCR reads anew with MiXCR; each CDR3 protein has one entry. The table has under 350,000 distinct CDR3 sequences, 24% seen once. Sequences were obtained from naive CD8+ T cells from blood, with Jurkat cell RNA spiked in. Subset of the sample: FACS-sorted CD8+CD4-CCR7+CD45RA+ naive T cells. These receptors originate from a human donor in good health. Some libraries in this study had Jurkat cell RNA spiked in.

This clonotype appeared a single time. One end of the junction is discordant with germline, which a read error may explain. The genes are TRBV7-2 and TRBJ1-3; D is uncertain. The CDR3 is 14 amino acids. CDR1 SGHTA and CDR2 FQGNSA come from the germline V gene. In DNA form, the CDR3 reads TGTGCCAGCAGCCCAGCCAGCTCTGGAACCACCATATATTTT. Translating it yields CASSPASSGTTIYF.

To note about this clonotype: A much larger clone sits a single nucleotide away, making a read error possible. The chain joins TRBV21-1 to TRBJ1-2; the table calls TRBD1, which could not be checked here. TRBV21-1 is a listed pseudogene. The CDR3 covers 12 residues. CDR3 sequence: CASNKTGFGCTF. The CDR3 nucleotides are TGTGCCAGCAACAAAACAGGGTTTGGCTGCACCTTC.

Comments on this clonotype: Given a much more abundant clone one base away, this may be a read error. This chain joins TRBV19 and TRBJ2-7; a possible D gene is TRBD1 (5 bases). The CDR3 runs to 14 residues. V shed 5 bases and J shed 1 base, with 12 bases lying between them. From germline, CDR1 is LNHDA and CDR2 SQIVND (reference sequence). Here the CDR3 reads CASSYQDTSYEQYF. The CDR3 nucleotides are TGTGCCAGTAGTTACCAGGACACTTCCTACGAGCAGTACTTC.

On this clonotype itself: Just one base apart from a much larger clone, this may be a read error. The final CDR3 position lacks the conserved phenylalanine or tryptophan, pointing to a likely read error. This chain uses TRBV18 with TRBJ1-1, with 7 bases lining up with TRBD1. With 2 bases clipped from V and 0 bases from J, the junction kept 3 bases outside the gene matches. The CDR3 is 15 amino acids. CDR1 is KGHSH, CDR2 LQKENI, per germline. The CDR3 is CASSPWGQMNTEAFS. DNA for the CDR3: TGTGCCAGCTCACCATGGGGACAGATGAACACTGAAGCTTTCTCT.

The gene calls are TRBV12-3 or TRBV12-4 and TRBJ1-5, with D possibly matching TRBD1 (5 bases). V was cut by 5 bases and J by 3 bases, with 14 bases left in between. There are 15 residues in the CDR3. The CDR3 region has the DNA TGTGCCAGCAGTCCCCGTCAAGGGGCCAATCAGCCCCAGCATTTT. Its protein is CASSPRQGANQPQHF.

This clonotype turned up a few times. The chain uses TRBV2 and TRBJ2-7; D unresolved. V was clipped by 3 bases and J by 2 bases, with 8 bases between them. Per the germline V gene, CDR1 is SNHLY and CDR2 is FYNNEI. CDR3 length: 13 amino acids. DNA of the CDR3: TGTGCCAGCAGTGAGTTGGTACCCTACGAGCAGTACTTC. Its translation is CASSELVPYEQYF.

At least ten counts were recorded for this clonotype. J is TRBJ1-5 and V is TRBV20-1; no clear D. Germline V lookup: CDR1 DFQATT, CDR2 SNEGSKA (reference sequence). The CDR3 totals 14 residues. V lost 3 bases to trimming and J lost 0 bases, with 9 bases between them. CDR3 sequence: CSASEPYSNQPQHF. Here the CDR3 DNA reads TGCAGTGCTAGTGAACCGTATAGCAATCAGCCCCAGCATTTT.

This clonotype has ten or more counts. This chain joins TRBV7-9 and TRBJ2-5; unclear D gene. CDR3 length: 12 amino acids. Deletions cut 4 bases from V and 9 bases from J, with 12 bases between. Germline V gives CDR1 SEHNR, CDR2 FQNEAQ (reference sequence). For the CDR3, the DNA is TGTGCCAGCAGCTCTACGGACCGGGCCCAGTACTTC. It yields the protein CASSSTDRAQYF.

The V gene is TRBV7-6, the J gene TRBJ2-2; 7 bases agree with TRBD2. J lost 6 bases, V lost 1 base, and 5 bases had no gene match. CDR3 length: 15 amino acids. Germline CDR1 is SGHVS and CDR2 is FNYEAQ. The CDR3, as DNA: TGTGCCAGCAGCTTAGAACTAGCGATCCCCGGGGAGCTGTTTTTT. Translated: CASSLELAIPGELFF.

A remark on this clonotype: A much larger clone lies one base from this, so it may be a read error. The gene calls are TRBV6-2 or TRBV6-3 and TRBJ1-5; a weak D match, TRBD1 (5 bases). Trimming removed 7 bases at V and 1 base at J, with 17 bases between. The V gene's germline CDR1 is MNHEY and CDR2 SVGEGT. The CDR3 totals 16 residues. The CDR3 sequence: CASTGTLDGSNQPQHF. The CDR3 nucleotides read TGTGCCAGCACCGGGACCTTGGATGGCAGCAATCAGCCCCAGCATTTT.

Details on this clonotype: One end of the junction does not line up with germline, which may come from a read error. The chain couples TRBV20-1 to TRBJ2-7; the match to TRBD2 covers 9 bases. CDR3 length equals 13 residues. Germline loops: CDR1 DFQATT, CDR2 SNEGSKA (reference sequence). The CDR3: CRASAGGSYEQYF. The CDR3 DNA is TGCCGTGCTAGTGCGGGAGGGTCCTACGAGCAGTACTTC.

On this clonotype itself: A single base separates this from a much larger clone, so it may be a read error. The chain uses TRBV14 and TRBJ2-1, with D maybe TRBD2 (5 bases). This CDR3 contains 15 residues. Per the germline V gene, CDR1 is SGHDN and CDR2 is FVKESK. Written as DNA, the CDR3 is TGTGCCGGCAGCCAAGAGGTATGGACTGAAAATGAGCAGTTCTTC. Residues: CAGSQEVWTENEQFF.

In its sample, this clonotype was seen many times. This rearrangement joins TRBV7-8 to TRBJ2-3; 8 bases are shared with TRBD2. CDR1 SGHVS and CDR2 FQNEAQ come from the germline V gene. The trim removed 3 bases at V and 4 bases at J, leaving 3 bases unmatched. The CDR3 length is 14 residues. The CDR3 spells CASSLVTSADTQYF. As DNA, the CDR3 is TGTGCCAGCAGCTTGGTGACTAGCGCAGATACGCAGTATTTT.

The sample holds a few counts of this clonotype. J is TRBJ1-4 and V is TRBV7-9; no clear D gene. V was pared by 4 bases and J by 6 bases, with 3 bases between. CDR1 and CDR2 from the germline V gene are SEHNR and FQNEAQ (reference sequence). This CDR3 region has 11 residues. CDR3 nucleotides: TGTGCCAGCAGCTCTGATGAAAAACTGTTTTTT. It is translated as CASSSDEKLFF. Full variable domain (remainder filled in from reference TRBV7-9 and TRBJ1-4): DTGVSQNPRHKITKRGQNVTFRCDPISEHNRLYWYRQTLGQGPEFLTYFQNEAQLEKSRLLSDRFSAERPKGSFSTLEIQRTEQGDSAMYLCASSSDEKLFFGSGTQLSVL.

The chain recombines TRBV6-4 with TRBJ1-1; maybe TRBD1 (6 bases). The CDR3 sequence is 12 residues long. V was cut by 0 bases and J by 11 bases, with 10 bases left in between. Germline-derived CDR1 and CDR2 are MRHNA and SNTAGT. Here the CDR3 reads CASSDSQGQAFF. In DNA, the CDR3 is TGTGCCAGCAGTGACTCACAGGGTCAGGCTTTCTTT.

This clonotype showed up just a few times. This chain links TRBV5-4 with TRBJ1-1; D might be TRBD1 (5 bases). This CDR3 is 16 amino acids long. The V gene lost 4 bases and the J gene lost 0 bases, with 16 bases spanning the gap. Germline lookup yields CDR1 SGHNT and CDR2 YYREEE (reference sequence). In nucleotides, the CDR3 is TGTGCCAGCAGCCCAGGCCGGGGGTTAATGAACACTGAAGCTTTCTTT. Its translation: CASSPGRGLMNTEAFF.

This clonotype was counted only a few times. The gene calls are TRBV3-1 and TRBJ2-7; 10 bases agree with TRBD2. Looked up from germline, CDR1 is LGHDT and CDR2 is YNNKEL (reference sequence). This CDR3 has 18 amino acids. J lost 2 bases, V lost 4 bases, and 14 bases had no gene match. DNA of the CDR3: TGTGCCAGCAGCCCCTCGGCTAGCGGGAGCGCTAAAACCTACGAGCAGTACTTC. This encodes CASSPSASGSAKTYEQYF.

The rearrangement links TRBV2 to TRBJ1-2; D not certain. V was trimmed by 5 bases and J by 2 bases, leaving 18 bases between them. In germline, CDR1 is SNHLY, CDR2 FYNNEI. This CDR3 comprises 16 residues. In DNA, the CDR3 is TGTGCCAGCAGTCCCAATGCTTGGACCCGAAACTATGGCTACACCTTC. It yields the protein CASSPNAWTRNYGYTF.

The chain is built from TRBV12-3 or TRBV12-4 and TRBJ2-3; 9 nucleotides align to TRBD2. The length of the CDR3 is 19 residues. Unmatched junction bases numbered 19, after V lost 6 bases and J lost 3 bases. The CDR3 protein is CASRPLAIGRGGRTDTQYF. The DNA of the CDR3 is TGTGCCAGCAGACCCCTCGCTATCGGGCGGGGGGGCCGGACAGATACGCAGTATTTT.

This clonotype was counted ten times or more. The chain combines TRBV28 with TRBJ1-5, with 7 bases matching TRBD1. The CDR3 contains 13 residues. The V segment lost 5 bases and the J segment 5 bases; nucleotides outside the gene matches: 3. The germline V gene encodes CDR1 MDHEN and CDR2 SYDVKM. CDR3 protein: CASSRQGDQPQHF. The CDR3 DNA reads TGTGCCAGCAGTAGACAGGGAGATCAGCCCCAGCATTTT.

This clonotype has more than one count but fewer than ten. This chain uses TRBV3-1 with TRBJ2-7; no definite D call. V was trimmed by 2 bases and J by 2 bases, leaving 10 bases between them. The germline gives CDR1 LGHDT, CDR2 YNNKEL (reference sequence). There are 14 residues in the CDR3. CDR3 protein: CASSQWIGPYEQYF. The CDR3 coding sequence is TGTGCCAGCAGCCAATGGATAGGGCCCTACGAGCAGTACTTC.

To note about this clonotype: Given a much more abundant clone one base away, this may be a read error. The chain employs TRBV10-3 and TRBJ2-5; 7 nucleotides align to TRBD1. Germline assignment: CDR1 ENHRY and CDR2 SYGVKD. The CDR3 runs 14 residues. J gave up 10 bases and V 6 bases, and 14 bases lay outside the gene matches. CDR3 residues: CAISSPDTGVRQYF. The CDR3 DNA is TGTGCCATCAGCTCCCCGGACACAGGGGTTCGCCAGTACTTC.

As regards this clonotype: This may be a read error, as it is one base from a much larger clone. This chain connects TRBV4-2 to TRBJ2-4, with TRBD2 identical over 15 bases. The V gene's germline CDR1 is LGHNA and CDR2 YNFKEQ. V lost 8 bases and J lost 0; bases outside the gene matches: 8. The CDR3 is 18 amino acids. The CDR3 here is CASGSGLAGGLAKNIQYF. Written as DNA, the CDR3 is TGTGCCAGCGGCTCCGGACTAGCGGGAGGGTTAGCCAAAAACATTCAGTACTTC.

At least ten counts were recorded for this clonotype. The rearrangement links TRBV28 to TRBJ2-1; TRBD2 agrees at 8 bases. CDR1 is MDHEN, CDR2 SYDVKM, per germline. V shed 3 bases, J shed 3 bases, and the junction held 1 base outside the gene matches. CDR3 length equals 14 residues. The CDR3, as DNA: TGTGCCAGCAGTTTTAGCGGGATCTACAATGAGCAGTTCTTC. Its translation: CASSFSGIYNEQFF.

In its sample, this clonotype was seen a few times. The chain combines TRBV7-9 with TRBJ1-5; no firm D call. Germline V CDR1 and CDR2: SEHNR, FQNEAQ (reference sequence). V was pared by 4 bases and J by 3 bases, with 4 bases between. CDR3 size: 12 residues. The DNA for the CDR3 is TGTGCCAGCAGCTCGGACAATCAGCCCCAGCATTTT. Its protein is CASSSDNQPQHF.

The genes are TRBV19 and TRBJ2-3, with D hard to call. The length of the CDR3 is 13 residues. V lost 2 bases and J 3 bases, leaving 6 bases between the germline ends. The germline V gene encodes CDR1 LNHDA and CDR2 SQIVND (reference sequence). CDR3 amino acids: CASSILVTDTQYF. Written as DNA, the CDR3 is TGTGCCAGTAGTATATTAGTTACAGATACGCAGTATTTT. Full variable domain (remainder filled in from reference TRBV19 and TRBJ2-3): DGGITQSPKYLFRKEGQNVTLSCEQNLNHDAMYWYRQDPGQGLRLIYYSQIVNDFQKGDIAEGYSVSREKKESFPLTVTSAQKNPTAFYLCASSILVTDTQYFGPGTRLTVL.

This clonotype was seen only a few times. The chain carries TRBV15 and TRBJ1-1; no firm D call. CDR1 LNHNV and CDR2 YYDKDF come from the germline V gene (reference sequence). The CDR3 totals 16 residues. V gave up 0 bases and J gave up 0 bases, with 11 bases separating them. In DNA, the CDR3 is TGTGCCACCAGCAGAGATCGCGGCATTATGAACACTGAAGCTTTCTTT. Translating it yields CATSRDRGIMNTEAFF.

The V and J genes are TRBV4-3 and TRBJ1-3; D might be TRBD1 (6 bases). CDR3 length equals 16 residues. Germline V CDR1 and CDR2: LGHNA, YSLEER. Deletions cut 1 base from V and 4 bases from J, with 14 bases between. CDR3 sequence (DNA): TGCGCCAGCAGCCAAGGGTCTTCAGGGGCGGGAAACACCATATATTTT. Protein sequence: CASSQGSSGAGNTIYF.